This is a list of T cell receptor beta chains from one sample in a study of T cell repertoires in cytomegalovirus infection. TCRdb fed the reads into MiXCR, producing one record per CDR3 protein. The repertoire holds around 530,000 distinct CDR3 sequences, less than 30% seen once, with roughly 13% in the top ten. The sequencing input was PBMCs. These receptors originate from a human donor in good health (CMV status not recorded). Some clones in this sample may be carry-over from other donors' samples. CDR3s include the opening cysteine and the closing phenylalanine or tryptophan. The order of the fields is D gene, clone size, J gene, V gene, CDR3 length, CDR3 DNA, CDR3 protein. A D gene is named only where the DNA matches it firmly. Expanded clones get a size class; other rows say once, few or many, or leave the size out.

>TRBD2|-|TRBJ2-1|TRBV5-1|15
TGCGCCAGCAGCTTGGTAGCGGGGACCTACAATGAGCAGTTCTTC
CASSLVAGTYNEQFF
>-|-|TRBJ1-4|TRBV27|19
TGTGCCAGCAGTTTATATCCCGCTCTTATTGGCGATACTAATGAAAAACTGTTTTTT
CASSLYPALIGDTNEKLFF
>-|-|TRBJ2-2|TRBV27|12
TGTGCCAGCAGCGTAATAGGAGGGGAGCTGTTTTTT
CASSVIGGELFF
>-|-|TRBJ2-5|TRBV18|14
TGTGCCAGCTCACCACTAGGAGGGGAAGAGACCCAGTACTTC
CASSPLGGEETQYF
>TRBD1|few|TRBJ2-1|TRBV29-1|16
TGCAGCGTTGAACCTTGGGGACAGGGGCACTACAATGAGCAGTTCTTC
CSVEPWGQGHYNEQFF
>-|few|TRBJ1-5|TRBV6-1|14
TGTGCCACTTCGGACGGGTTTATGGGACAGCCCCAGCATTTT
CATSDGFMGQPQHF
>-|few|TRBJ2-2|TRBV12-5|16
TGTGCTAGTGGTTTGGTACTAAGCGGGAACACCGGGGAGCTGTTTTTT
CASGLVLSGNTGELFF
>TRBD1|-|TRBJ1-2|TRBV28|14
TGTGCCAGCAGTCTGGGGGGACAGCCCTATGGTTACACCTTC
CASSLGGQPYGYTF
>-|few|TRBJ2-4|TRBV7-6|13
TGTGCCAGCACCCTCCAGGCCGGAAACATTCAGTACTTC
CASTLQAGNIQYF
>TRBD2|-|TRBJ2-2|TRBV7-6|16
TGTGCCAGCAGCCCCCGGACTAGCGGGAGCGCCGGGGAGCTGTTTTTT
CASSPRTSGSAGELFF
>TRBD2|-|TRBJ2-3|TRBV14|16
TGTGCCAGCAACCGCGGACTAGCGGGAGTAGCAGATACGCAGTATTTT
CASNRGLAGVADTQYF
>-|-|TRBJ2-2|TRBV20-1|15
TGCAGTGCTAGAAACCTAGGCCCGGGGGCCGGGGAGCTGTTTTTT
CSARNLGPGAGELFF
>-|-|TRBJ1-4|TRBV7-8|16
TGTGCCAGCAGCTTAGAAGGGGGGGCCCCTAATGAAAAACTGTTTTTT
CASSLEGGAPNEKLFF
>-|-|TRBJ1-2|TRBV6-4|15
TGTGCCAGCAGTGACAGGGAACAATCACCCTATGGCTACACCTTC
CASSDREQSPYGYTF
>-|-|TRBJ2-1|TRBV12-5|13
TGTGCTAGTGGTTTGGACCAACAAAATGAGCAGTTCTTC
CASGLDQQNEQFF
>TRBD2|few|TRBJ2-1|TRBV5-1|17
TGCGCCAGCAGCTGGGGGACTAGCGGGAGTCTCTACAATGAGCAGTTCTTC
CASSWGTSGSLYNEQFF
>-|-|TRBJ2-5|TRBV6-5|17
TGTGCCAGCAGTTACGGGGGGACCGAACCTCTGAGGGAGACCCAGTACTTC
CASSYGGTEPLRETQYF
>-|few|TRBJ2-1|TRBV10-3|14
TGTGCCATCAGTGAACCGGTTGATTACAATGAGCAGTTCTTC
CAISEPVDYNEQFF
>-|few|TRBJ1-4|TRBV11-2|15
TGTGCCAGCACCCCGTACCAGCCCTACGACGAAAAACTGTTTTTT
CASTPYQPYDEKLFF
>-|many|TRBJ1-2|TRBV7-2|15
TGTGCCAGCAGCCTCGGTGCAGGGGTCCCCCAAGGCTACACCTTC
CASSLGAGVPQGYTF
>-|-|TRBJ2-3|TRBV5-1|15
TGCGCCAGCAGCTTTGGAGCCAGTAGCACAGATACGCAGTATTTT
CASSFGASSTDTQYF
>-|few|TRBJ1-3|TRBV12-3/TRBV12-4|14
TGTGCCAGCAGTCGGGCGGGCAGCCACCTAGGCATATATTTT
CASSRAGSHLGIYF
>-|few|TRBJ2-4|TRBV7-6|16
TGTGCCAGCAGCGCCGAACAGGGTCTAGCCAAAAACATTCAGTACTTC
CASSAEQGLAKNIQYF
>-|few|TRBJ1-2|TRBV7-8|16
TGTGCCAGCAGCGGGCACGGGGGGGTGACCAACTATGGCTACACCTTC
CASSGHGGVTNYGYTF
>-|few|TRBJ1-2|TRBV15|18
TGTGCCACCAGCAGTCAGAGACAGGCGAGCCCAAGCAACTATGGCTACACCTTC
CATSSQRQASPSNYGYTF
>-|-|TRBJ2-2|TRBV7-2|14
TGTGCCAGCAGCTTAGATTCGAGCACCGGGGAGCTGTTTTTT
CASSLDSSTGELFF
>-|-|TRBJ1-1|TRBV30|10
TGTGCCTGGATCACCGTTTCGGCTTTCTTT
CAWITVSAFF
>-|few|TRBJ1-2|TRBV4-3|15
TGCGCCAGCAGCCAAGATCTTCAGGGGAACTATGGCTACACCTTC
CASSQDLQGNYGYTF
>-|-|TRBJ2-3|TRBV6-5|13
TGTGCCAGCAGGGCCACAGGGACAGATACGCAGTATTTT
CASRATGTDTQYF
>TRBD2|few|TRBJ2-1|TRBV7-6|17
TGTGCCAGCAGCCCGACGACTAGCGGGAGAATCTACAATGAGCAGTTCTTC
CASSPTTSGRIYNEQFF
>-|-|TRBJ1-1|TRBV28|12
TGTGCCAGCAGTTCCCCTCGTCGTGAAGCTTTCTTT
CASSSPRREAFF
>TRBD2|few|TRBJ2-1|TRBV7-2|17
TGTGCCAGCAGCTTGACTAGCGGGAGGGTATTCCACAATGAGCAGTTCTTC
CASSLTSGRVFHNEQFF
>-|few|TRBJ2-3|TRBV20-1|18
TGCAGTGCAGAATTCAGACTAGACCGGATAGAAAGCACAGATACGCAGTATTTT
CSAEFRLDRIESTDTQYF
>-|-|TRBJ1-4|TRBV20-1|12
TGCAGTGCTAGCTCTCCAGGGGAAAAACTGTTTTTT
CSASSPGEKLFF
>TRBD1|many|TRBJ2-4|TRBV7-9|14
TGTGCCAGCAGCCGACAGGGAAATTTGGACATTCAGTACTTC
CASSRQGNLDIQYF
>TRBD1|many|TRBJ1-2|TRBV7-2|14
TGTGCCAGCAGACCTACAGGGGTAGACTATGGCTACACCTTC
CASRPTGVDYGYTF
>-|few|TRBJ1-1|TRBV5-4|14
TGTGCCAGCAGCTTGGGAGGTTCGGCCACTGAAGCTTTCTTT
CASSLGGSATEAFF